Presented here are 21 T cell receptor beta chains from one specimen sequenced in a study of blood T cell repertoires in COVID-19. Profiling relied on immunoSEQ multiplex PCR, and the TCRdb table lists in-frame clones only, not all of them. The data hold 88,000 or so clones, with roughly 77% observed a single time. Sequenced: peripheral blood. The receptor source for this set is a human donor in a cohort sampled during active COVID-19.

This rearrangement joins TRBV18 to TRBJ1-1, with 7 bases matching TRBD1. This CDR3 has 16 amino acids. V shed 5 bases, J shed 3 bases, and the junction held 12 bases outside the gene matches. Germline V gene data show CDR1 as KGHSH and CDR2 as LQKENI. The CDR3 DNA sequence: TGTGCCAGCTCAGACGAGGGGGCGCGCGGGGACACTGAAGCTTTCTTT. Its translation is CASSDEGARGDTEAFF. The entire variable domain, with the rest obtained from reference TRBV18 and TRBJ1-1, is as follows: NAGVMQNPRHLVRRRGQEARLRCSPMKGHSHVYWYRQLPEEGLKFMVYLQKENIIDESGMPKERFSAEFPKEGPSILRIQQVVRGDSAAYFCASSDEGARGDTEAFFGQGTRLTVV.

This clone has only one observation. The chain links TRBV5-1 to TRBJ2-7; 7 bases fit TRBD2. V gave up 3 bases and J gave up 3 bases; unmatched junction bases: 6. CDR3 length: 14 residues. Germline-derived CDR1 and CDR2 are SGHRS and YFSETQ. For the CDR3, the DNA is TGCGCCAGCAGCTCCTCTGGCGGGGGCTACGAGCAGTACTTC. Protein product: CASSSSGGGYEQYF. Combining the CDR3 with reference TRBV5-1 and TRBJ2-7 gives the whole variable domain KAGVTQTPRYLIKTRGQQVTLSCSPISGHRSVSWYQQTPGQGLQFLFEYFSETQRNKGNFPGRFSGRQFSNSRSEMNVSTLELGDSALYLCASSSSGGGYEQYFGPGTRLTVT.

The V call is TRBV4-2, the J call TRBJ2-5, with 10 bases matching TRBD2. With V trimmed by 8 bases and J by 4 bases, 13 bases remained unmatched. The CDR3 loop spans 16 amino acids. Germline-derived CDR1 and CDR2 are LGHNA and YNFKEQ. The CDR3 region has the DNA TGTGCCAGCTCCGGGGCTAGCGGGAGTGCATTAGAGACCCAGTACTTC. Protein product: CASSGASGSALETQYF.

The DNA for the CDR3 is TGTGCCAGCAGCGGTGGACTCTACGAGCAGTACTTC. Residues: CASSGGLYEQYF. V gene TRBV7-9 combines with J gene TRBJ2-7; D possibly corresponds to TRBD2 (5 bases). Germline values: CDR1 SEHNR, CDR2 FQNEAQ (reference sequence). The CDR3 has 12 residues. Trimming left V 5 bases short and J 3 bases short, with 8 bases between.

The chain combines TRBV12-2 with TRBJ2-7; the D segment call TRBD2 is taken from the table without a DNA check. TRBV12-2 is shown as a pseudogene. The CDR3 extends over 16 amino acids. Written as DNA, the CDR3 is TGTGCAAGTCGCTTAGCGCTCGGGACTCAACCCTACGAGCAGTACTTC. Its protein product is CASRLALGTQPYEQYF.

The rearrangement links TRBV10-1 to TRBJ2-1; TRBD2 aligns across 10 bases. CDR3 size: 16 residues. Germline assignment: CDR1 WNHNN and CDR2 SYGVQD (reference sequence). Trimming took 5 bases from V and 2 from J; bases not matched to a gene: 6. The CDR3 region is CASSTSSGSPYNEQFF. CDR3 bases: TGCGCCAGCAGTACGTCTAGCGGGAGCCCCTACAATGAGCAGTTCTTC.

This chain joins TRBV30 and TRBJ2-1; the D gene is possibly TRBD2 (5 bases). From germline, CDR1 is GTSNPN and CDR2 SVGIG (reference sequence). The CDR3 runs 14 residues. V was pared by 0 bases and J by 4 bases, with 10 bases between. CDR3 amino acids: CAWSVRAPYNEQFF. The CDR3 nucleotides read TGTGCCTGGAGTGTGCGGGCGCCTTACAATGAGCAGTTCTTC.

This sequence joins TRBV7-6 and TRBJ1-3; no definite D call. Germline V gives CDR1 SGHVS, CDR2 FNYEAQ. This CDR3 region has 17 residues. The ends were cut back, 2 bases at V and 0 bases at J, with 14 bases in the middle. The CDR3 loop reads CASSLSPHGSSGNTIYF. In DNA form, the CDR3 reads TGTGCCAGCAGCTTATCACCACACGGGAGCTCTGGAAACACCATATATTTT.

This clone was seen a few times. The genes are TRBV20-1 and TRBJ2-1; D call uncertain. V was shortened by 5 bases and J by 7 bases, with 9 bases between the two germline ends. The CDR3 runs 11 residues. Germline CDR1 is DFQATT and CDR2 is SNEGSKA (reference sequence). The DNA of the CDR3 is TGCAGTGCTCCAAAACGGAATGAGCAGTTCTTC. As protein: CSAPKRNEQFF.

The chain uses TRBV2 and TRBJ2-5; TRBD2 is a possible D gene (6 bases). CDR1 and CDR2 from the germline V gene are SNHLY and FYNNEI. This CDR3 is built from 13 residues. Trimming removed 8 bases from V and 5 bases from J, with 15 bases in between. CDR3 nucleotide sequence: TGTGCCAGCGGGAGGAGGGCCGGGGAGACCCAGTACTTC. Its translation: CASGRRAGETQYF.

The chain is built from TRBV6-6 and TRBJ1-2; TRBD1 is a possible D gene (5 bases). Germline-derived CDR1 and CDR2 are MNHNY and SVGAGI (reference sequence). The CDR3 spans 14 residues. V shed 2 bases and J shed 6 bases, with 13 bases lying between them. The CDR3 reads CASSYPLPGDGYTF. CDR3 in DNA: TGTGCCAGCAGTTACCCCCTTCCGGGGGATGGCTACACCTTC.

The rearrangement joins TRBV19 to TRBJ2-7; TRBD1 matches at 10 bases. With V trimmed by 5 bases and J by 7 bases, 14 bases remained unmatched. This CDR3 spans 16 amino acids. Germline assignment: CDR1 LNHDA and CDR2 SQIVND (reference sequence). The CDR3 is CASSPWDRGMVREQYF. CDR3 coding DNA: TGTGCCAGTAGTCCCTGGGACAGGGGTATGGTGAGGGAGCAGTACTTC.

The V and J genes are TRBV19 and TRBJ1-1; no firm D call. V was pared by 4 bases and J by 1 base, with 10 bases between. The CDR3 extends over 14 amino acids. Germline V gene sequence: CDR1 LNHDA, CDR2 SQIVND (reference sequence). The chain's CDR3 is CASSKRQENTEAFF. The DNA for the CDR3 is TGTGCCAGTAGTAAAAGGCAGGAGAACACTGAAGCTTTCTTT.

V is TRBV14 and J is TRBJ1-4; 11 nucleotides match TRBD1. J was trimmed by 10 bases and V by 2 bases; bases with no gene match: 12. This CDR3 spans 17 amino acids. The germline CDR1 and CDR2 sequences are SGHDN and FVKESK. The CDR3 here is CASSQLGQGAGSGKLFF. CDR3 nucleotide sequence: TGTGCCAGCAGCCAACTCGGACAGGGGGCCGGAAGTGGAAAACTGTTTTTT.

V and J are TRBV7-2 and TRBJ2-7; D possibly corresponds to TRBD2 (6 bases). The CDR3 consists of 15 residues. Germline V gene sequence: CDR1 SGHTA, CDR2 FQGNSA. V dropped 2 bases and J dropped 4 bases, with 15 bases sitting between them. The CDR3 is CASSLTRREGYEQYF. The DNA of the CDR3 is TGTGCCAGCAGCTTAACTAGGCGGGAAGGGTACGAGCAGTACTTC. Filled out from reference TRBV7-2 and TRBJ2-7, the complete variable domain reads GAGVSQSPSNKVTEKGKDVELRCDPISGHTALYWYRQSLGQGLEFLIYFQGNSAPDKSGLPSDRFSAERTGGSVSTLTIQRTQQEDSAVYLCASSLTRREGYEQYFGPGTRLTVT.

This clone was counted a single time. The chain couples TRBV5-4 to TRBJ2-1; D is ambiguous. This CDR3 region has 16 residues. Trimming left V 4 bases short and J 9 bases short, with 23 bases between. From germline, CDR1 is SGHNT and CDR2 YYREEE (reference sequence). The DNA of the CDR3 is TGTGCCAGCAGCCCCCCTCCCCCTAGATTGCACCGTGAGCAGTTCTTC. It specifies CASSPPPPRLHREQFF. Together with reference TRBV5-4 and TRBJ2-1, the CDR3 gives the full variable domain: ETGVTQSPTHLIKTRGQQVTLRCSSQSGHNTVSWYQQALGQGPQFIFQYYREEENGRGNFPPRFSGLQFPNYSSELNVNALELDDSALYLCASSPPPPRLHREQFFGPGTRLTVL.

This clone was seen only a few times. This chain joins TRBV27 and TRBJ1-2; D is ambiguous. Deletions cut 8 bases from V and 0 bases from J, with 19 bases between. The CDR3 is 16 residues long. Germline V lookup: CDR1 MNHEY, CDR2 SMNVEV (reference sequence). CDR3 amino acids: CASSMTRRSPNYGYTF. The CDR3, as DNA: TGTGCCAGCTCAATGACGAGACGGAGCCCTAACTATGGCTACACCTTC.

In this sample, this clone turned up once. The chain recombines TRBV7-9 with TRBJ1-5, with 9 bases fitting TRBD1. The CDR3 sequence is 15 residues long. V shed 5 bases, J shed 2 bases, and the junction held 4 bases outside the gene matches. The germline CDR1 and CDR2 sequences are SEHNR and FQNEAQ (reference sequence). CDR3 sequence: CASSTTGGRNQPQHF. DNA of the CDR3: TGTGCCAGCAGCACCACAGGGGGCCGCAATCAGCCCCAGCATTTT.

The CDR3 here is CASSIGSPRSEKLFF. The CDR3 DNA reads TGTGCCAGTAGTATAGGGTCACCTCGGAGTGAAAAACTGTTTTTT. The V gene is TRBV19, the J gene TRBJ1-4; D unclear. Germline CDR1 and CDR2: LNHDA and SQIVND (reference sequence). This CDR3 contains 15 residues. The V gene lost 1 base and the J gene lost 7 bases, with 13 bases spanning the gap.

CDR3 nucleotide sequence: TGTGCCAGCAGTATCGGCGCTAGCGCCTACCGGCGGTATTTT. Amino acid sequence: CASSIGASAYRRYF. The chain carries TRBV28 and TRBJ2-3, with a tentative D call TRBD2 (6 bases). CDR1 is MDHEN, CDR2 SYDVKM, per germline. The V gene lost 5 bases and the J gene lost 14 bases, with 23 bases spanning the gap. The CDR3 totals 14 residues.

This clone was observed a single time. V usage is TRBV6-2 or TRBV6-3 and J usage is TRBJ2-1; D gene ambiguous. This CDR3 has 16 amino acids. The V gene lost 0 bases and the J gene lost 0 bases, with 9 bases spanning the gap. Germline lookup yields CDR1 MNHEY and CDR2 SVGEGT. Here the CDR3 reads CASSYSGSSSYNEQFF. The CDR3 DNA reads TGTGCCAGCAGTTACTCGGGCAGCAGCTCCTACAATGAGCAGTTCTTC.